A single sample gave rise to the 28 T cell receptor beta chains below, sequenced in a study of a mutant IDH1 vaccine in newly diagnosed glioma. As to time point: baseline, week 1 (first vaccination visit). Indicated treatment: pre-vaccination baseline after standard-of-care therapy. The method was immunoSEQ multiplex PCR; TCRdb's version includes in-frame clones alone and lacks a portion of them. In the table there are fewer than 45,000 clones, roughly 78% of which are singletons. The source material was PBMCs, sampled from a glioma patient treated with radiotherapy, temozolomide or both. These TCRs come from a middle-aged man with glioma. Some clones in this sample may be carry-over from other donors' samples.

CDR3 amino acids: CSARAEEAFF. The CDR3 DNA is TGCAGTGCTAGGGCAGAAGAAGCTTTCTTT. V is TRBV20-1 and J is TRBJ1-1; no clear D. V was shortened by 3 bases and J by 8 bases, with 7 bases between the two germline ends. Germline CDR1 DFQATT, CDR2 SNEGSKA (reference sequence). This CDR3 is 10 amino acids long.

The J gene is TRBJ1-4, the V gene TRBV7-8; D remains unclear. V gave up 1 base and J gave up 5 bases, with 14 bases separating them. The CDR3 has 16 amino acids. The germline V gene has CDR1 SGHVS and CDR2 FQNEAQ. The CDR3 loop is CASSLDAGRGNEKLFF. CDR3 sequence (DNA): TGTGCCAGCAGCTTAGACGCCGGACGGGGAAATGAAAAACTGTTTTTT.

The V call is TRBV9, the J call TRBJ1-2; TRBD1 might be the D (6 bases). The V gene's germline CDR1 is SGDLS and CDR2 YYNGEE. The V and J ends lost 4 bases and 5 bases respectively, with 12 bases between them. The CDR3 extends over 13 amino acids. The DNA of the CDR3 is TGTGCCAGCAGCCCACAGGGTCTGTATGGCTACACCTTC. This translates into CASSPQGLYGYTF.

This clone appeared a single time. V gene TRBV5-1 combines with J gene TRBJ2-2; 8 bases align to TRBD2. The CDR3 has 16 residues. Losses at the gene ends were 0 bases for V and 5 bases for J; bases not matched to a gene: 6. CDR1 is SGHRS, CDR2 YFSETQ, per germline. Here the CDR3 reads CASSLASSGGTGELFF. For the CDR3, the DNA is TGCGCCAGCAGCTTGGCCTCCAGCGGGGGAACCGGGGAGCTGTTTTTT.

This clone came up a few times. In DNA form, the CDR3 reads TGTGCCAGCAGCCCTAAAGGGACAGAGAACTATGGCTACACCTTC. Protein sequence: CASSPKGTENYGYTF. The gene calls are TRBV27 and TRBJ1-2; 7 positions agree with TRBD1. Per germline, CDR1 MNHEY and CDR2 SMNVEV (reference sequence). The CDR3 is 15 residues long. Losses at the gene ends were 6 bases for V and 2 bases for J; bases not matched to a gene: 9.

The rearrangement uses TRBV5-1 and TRBJ1-2; D gene ambiguous. CDR1 SGHRS and CDR2 YFSETQ come from the germline V gene. The CDR3 length is 15 residues. Trimming took off 0 bases at V and 0 bases at J, with 9 bases between the two ends. CDR3 amino acids: CASSLGGLANYGYTF. Written as DNA, the CDR3 is TGCGCCAGCAGCTTGGGCGGATTAGCTAACTATGGCTACACCTTC.

The chain is built from TRBV2 and TRBJ1-1; D not certain. Germline CDR1 SNHLY, CDR2 FYNNEI. V lost 5 bases, J lost 1 base, and 14 bases lay in between. This CDR3 region has 15 residues. The CDR3 protein is CASSRGVNPNTEAFF. The CDR3, as DNA: TGTGCCAGCAGTCGGGGAGTAAATCCGAACACTGAAGCTTTCTTT.

This clone was detected only a few times. The chain joins TRBV9 to TRBJ2-7; D is unresolved. CDR3 length equals 10 residues. V gave up 2 bases and J gave up 3 bases, with 0 bases separating them. Germline V lookup: CDR1 SGDLS, CDR2 YYNGEE. CDR3 DNA: TGTGCCAGCAGCGTCTACGAGCAGTACTTC. Its translation is CASSVYEQYF.

This clone was seen a few times. The CDR3 region has the DNA TGCGCCAGCAACTCTAACACCGGGGAGCTGTTTTTT. Protein: CASNSNTGELFF. This rearrangement joins TRBV5-1 to TRBJ2-2; D gene unclear. This CDR3 comprises 12 residues. CDR1 and CDR2 (germline): SGHRS, YFSETQ. With 6 bases removed from V and 2 bases from J, the gap between germline ends came to 5 bases. Based on the CDR3 plus reference TRBV5-1 and TRBJ2-2, the full variable domain is KAGVTQTPRYLIKTRGQQVTLSCSPISGHRSVSWYQQTPGQGLQFLFEYFSETQRNKGNFPGRFSGRQFSNSRSEMNVSTLELGDSALYLCASNSNTGELFFGEGSRLTVL.

CDR3 residues: CASSPGTGSEAFF. CDR3 sequence (DNA): TGCGCCAGCAGCCCCGGGACAGGGTCTGAAGCTTTCTTT. The chain uses TRBV5-1 and TRBJ1-1; 9 bases line up with TRBD1. Germline V gene lookup returns CDR1 SGHRS and CDR2 YFSETQ. Germline trimming cut 4 bases from V and 6 bases from J; bases unmatched to any gene: 4. The CDR3 has 13 residues.

The chain is built from TRBV6-1 and TRBJ2-7, with D tentatively TRBD1 or TRBD2 (5 bases each). The CDR3 runs 14 residues. Germline V CDR1 and CDR2: MNHNS, SASEGT. Trimming took 6 bases from V and 4 from J, leaving 16 bases between them. The CDR3 sequence is CASRRAGTAYEQYF. The CDR3 DNA follows: TGTGCCAGCAGAAGGGCCGGGACGGCTTACGAGCAGTACTTC.

This sequence joins TRBV6-6 and TRBJ1-5; maybe TRBD1 (6 bases). With 2 bases removed from V and 1 base from J, the gap between germline ends came to 9 bases. Germline values: CDR1 MNHNY, CDR2 SVGAGI (reference sequence). This CDR3 contains 15 residues. DNA of the CDR3: TGTGCCAGCAGTTACACAGGGTTGAGCAATCAGCCCCAGCATTTT. Translation: CASSYTGLSNQPQHF.

This clone has a handful of counts. V and J are TRBV19 and TRBJ1-1; D gene ambiguous. CDR3 length equals 13 residues. The germline V gene has CDR1 LNHDA and CDR2 SQIVND (reference sequence). Trimming took 0 bases from V and 6 from J, leaving 8 bases between them. CDR3 nucleotides: TGTGCCAGTAGTATAGAATTGAGCGCTGAAGCTTTCTTT. Translation: CASSIELSAEAFF.

Only one count was recorded for this clone. This chain joins TRBV29-1 and TRBJ2-7, with 13 bases identical to TRBD2. This CDR3 is 15 amino acids long. Trimming at V came to 5 bases and at J to 3 bases, leaving 7 bases not matched to a gene. Germline lookup yields CDR1 SQVTM and CDR2 ANQGSEA. The CDR3 loop reads CSVLGTSGEYYEQYF. CDR3 bases: TGCAGCGTTCTCGGGACTAGCGGGGAGTACTACGAGCAGTACTTC.

The rearrangement uses TRBV9 and TRBJ1-2; D is unresolved. Trimming stripped 3 bases from V and 2 bases from J, with 11 bases between. The CDR3 extends over 14 amino acids. Per germline, CDR1 SGDLS and CDR2 YYNGEE. The CDR3 reads CASSEMLGNYGYTF. DNA of the CDR3: TGTGCCAGCAGCGAAATGTTGGGGAACTATGGCTACACCTTC.

The chain uses TRBV5-1 and TRBJ1-3; D is undetermined. This CDR3 has 16 amino acids. V was trimmed by 4 bases and J by 0 bases, leaving 14 bases between them. Germline loops: CDR1 SGHRS, CDR2 YFSETQ. The CDR3 reads CASSRAGTDSGNTIYF. CDR3 DNA: TGCGCCAGCAGCCGGGCCGGTACCGACTCTGGAAACACCATATATTTT.

This clone turned up a few times. The chain has TRBV4-1 and TRBJ1-2; a weak D match, TRBD1 (5 bases). Trimming took off 3 bases at V and 2 bases at J, with 28 bases between the two ends. This CDR3 is 20 amino acids long. The germline V gene encodes CDR1 MGHRA and CDR2 YSYEKL. CDR3 DNA sequence: TGCGCCAGCAGCCAGCCTGGGACCTTTACGAGGGCTGGAGAGAACTATGGCTACACCTTC. This sequence encodes CASSQPGTFTRAGENYGYTF.

The rearrangement joins TRBV9 to TRBJ2-1, with D unresolved. The length of the CDR3 is 15 residues. Per germline, CDR1 SGDLS and CDR2 YYNGEE. V was cut by 3 bases and J by 2 bases, with 12 bases left in between. Here the CDR3 reads CASSAQLIAYNEQFF. The CDR3 DNA is TGTGCCAGCAGCGCCCAACTTATAGCCTACAATGAGCAGTTCTTC.

This chain joins TRBV7-2 and TRBJ1-4; 7 nucleotides line up with TRBD1. Germline CDR1 and CDR2: SGHTA and FQGNSA. V was pared by 0 bases and J by 13 bases, with 11 bases of the junction left unmatched. The CDR3 runs 15 residues. This CDR3 reads CASSLALTGYRRLFF. The DNA of the CDR3 is TGTGCCAGCAGCTTAGCGCTGACAGGGTATAGGAGACTGTTTTTT.

The chain joins TRBV10-2 to TRBJ2-7; TRBD1 is a possible D gene (6 bases). This CDR3 contains 13 residues. Germline CDR1 reads WSHSY; CDR2 reads SAAADI. Trimming removed 9 bases at V and 12 bases at J, with 24 bases between. CDR3: CASSDRSLFQWYF. CDR3 nucleotides: TGCGCCAGTTCCGACAGGTCCCTCTTTCAGTGGTACTTC.

This chain links TRBV5-6 with TRBJ2-7, with D maybe TRBD2 (6 bases). CDR1 and CDR2 from the germline V gene are SGHDT and YYEEEE. This CDR3 is 13 amino acids long. Deletions cut 4 bases from V and 2 bases from J, with 10 bases between. CDR3 bases: TGTGCCAGCAGCCCGGGACTCACCTACGAGCAGTACTTC. Encoded protein: CASSPGLTYEQYF. The full variable domain, its missing parts supplied by reference TRBV5-6 and TRBJ2-7, is DAGVTQSPTHLIKTRGQQVTLRCSPKSGHDTVSWYQQALGQGPQFIFQYYEEEERQRGNFPDRFSGHQFPNYSSELNVNALLLGDSALYLCASSPGLTYEQYFGPGTRLTVT.

The chain links TRBV5-8 to TRBJ1-2, with D unresolved. The ends were cut back, 0 bases at V and 5 bases at J, with 5 bases in the middle. Germline V gives CDR1 SGHTS, CDR2 YDEGEE. CDR3 length: 12 amino acids. DNA of the CDR3: TGTGCCAGCAGCTTGGTCAGATATGGCTACACCTTC. Residues: CASSLVRYGYTF.

The chain has TRBV27 and TRBJ1-2, with TRBD1 matching over 11 bases. This CDR3 region has 14 residues. Germline-derived CDR1 and CDR2 are MNHEY and SMNVEV (reference sequence). Losses at the gene ends were 3 bases for V and 8 bases for J; bases not matched to a gene: 5. Written as DNA, the CDR3 is TGTGCCAGCAGTTTCGGACAGGGGGCGAAAGGCTACACCTTC. This gives the protein CASSFGQGAKGYTF.

The chain employs TRBV7-2 and TRBJ1-2; tentative D call: TRBD1 (6 bases). Trimming left V 0 bases short and J 4 bases short, with 18 bases between. CDR1 SGHTA and CDR2 FQGNSA come from the germline V gene. The CDR3 length is 17 residues. The CDR3 here is CASSLAGSQGRRYGYTF. CDR3 DNA sequence: TGTGCCAGCAGCTTAGCAGGGTCACAGGGCCGGCGCTATGGCTACACCTTC.

This clone was observed once. The chain joins TRBV27 to TRBJ2-1; D uncertain. The V gene's germline CDR1 is MNHEY and CDR2 SMNVEV (reference sequence). V was pared by 6 bases and J by 4 bases, with 4 bases between. CDR3 length: 11 residues. The CDR3 loop reads CASSQYNEQFF. The CDR3 bases are TGTGCCAGCAGCCAATACAATGAGCAGTTCTTC.

J is TRBJ1-2 and V is TRBV6-1; possible D gene TRBD1, 6 bases. The CDR3 consists of 13 residues. The V gene lost 5 bases and the J gene lost 6 bases, with 13 bases spanning the gap. Per germline, CDR1 MNHNS and CDR2 SASEGT. The CDR3 spells CASSQNRVDGYTF. CDR3 bases: TGTGCCAGCAGTCAGAACAGGGTCGATGGCTACACCTTC.

The rearrangement joins TRBV2 to TRBJ1-6; TRBD1 might be the D (6 bases). Germline assignment: CDR1 SNHLY and CDR2 FYNNEI. The CDR3 is 14 residues long. With 6 bases removed from V and 10 bases from J, the gap between germline ends came to 16 bases. The CDR3 bases are TGTGCCAGCAGGTTACAGGGTTTAAGGTCACCCCTCCACTTT. Amino acids: CASRLQGLRSPLHF. Looking up the rest from reference TRBV2 and TRBJ1-6 gives the full variable domain: EPEVTQTPSHQVTQMGQEVILRCVPISNHLYFYWYRQILGQKVEFLVSFYNNEISEKSEIFDDQFSVERPDGSNFTLKIRSTKLEDSAMYFCASRLQGLRSPLHFGNGTRLTVT.

The chain is built from TRBV7-9 and TRBJ1-2, with D possibly TRBD1 on 6 matching bases. CDR1 and CDR2 from the germline V gene are SEHNR and FQNEAQ (reference sequence). This CDR3 contains 13 residues. The V and J ends lost 7 bases and 7 bases respectively, with 16 bases between them. Written as DNA, the CDR3 is TGTGCCAGCAACCCTGGGGGCTTGGGTGGCTACACCTTC. It is translated as CASNPGGLGGYTF.